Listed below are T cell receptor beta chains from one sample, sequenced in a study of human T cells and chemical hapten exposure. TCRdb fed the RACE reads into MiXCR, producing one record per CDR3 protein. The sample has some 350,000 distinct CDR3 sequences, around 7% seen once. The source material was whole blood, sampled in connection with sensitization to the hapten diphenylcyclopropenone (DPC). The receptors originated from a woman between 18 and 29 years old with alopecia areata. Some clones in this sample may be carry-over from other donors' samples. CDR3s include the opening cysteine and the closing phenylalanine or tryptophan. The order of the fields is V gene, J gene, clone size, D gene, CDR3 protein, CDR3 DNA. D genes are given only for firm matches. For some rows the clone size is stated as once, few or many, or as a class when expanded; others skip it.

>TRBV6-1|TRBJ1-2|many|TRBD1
CASSERQGGYGYTF
TGTGCCAGCAGTGAAAGGCAGGGGGGCTATGGCTACACCTTC
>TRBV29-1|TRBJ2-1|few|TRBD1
CSVRGQGLTYNEQFF
TGCAGCGTGAGGGGACAGGGGCTGACATACAATGAGCAGTTCTTC
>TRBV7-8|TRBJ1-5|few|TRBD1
CASSLYRLLAGGSQPQHF
TGTGCCAGCAGCTTATATCGGTTATTGGCAGGGGGCTCTCAGCCCCAGCATTTT
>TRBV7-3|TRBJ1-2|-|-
CASSLQPGYGYTF
TGTGCCAGCAGCTTACAGCCCGGCTATGGCTACACCTTC
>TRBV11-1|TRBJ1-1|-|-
CATRRSENTEAFF
TGTGCCACCCGGCGAAGCGAGAACACTGAAGCTTTCTTT
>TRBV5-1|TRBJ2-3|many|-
CASSLGDIPTDTQYF
TGCGCCAGCAGCTTGGGGGACATCCCCACAGATACGCAGTATTTT
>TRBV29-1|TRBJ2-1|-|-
CSVVGRSYNEQFF
TGCAGCGTTGTAGGGCGCTCCTACAATGAGCAGTTCTTC
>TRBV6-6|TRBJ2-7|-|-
CASSDGGSYEQYF
TGTGCCAGCAGTGACGGGGGCAGCTACGAGCAGTACTTC
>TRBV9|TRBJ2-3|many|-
CASSVERGAYTDTQYF
TGTGCCAGCAGCGTAGAAAGAGGGGCCTACACAGATACGCAGTATTTT
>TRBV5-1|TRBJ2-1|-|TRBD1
CASSLGDRISDEQFF
TGCGCCAGCAGCTTGGGGGACAGAATTTCCGATGAGCAGTTCTTC
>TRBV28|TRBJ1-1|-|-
CATWGGTEAFF
TGTGCCACGTGGGGGGGGACTGAAGCTTTCTTT
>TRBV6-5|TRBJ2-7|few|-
CASSYSGGAAQEQYF
TGTGCCAGCAGTTACTCTGGTGGGGCAGCTCAAGAGCAGTACTTC
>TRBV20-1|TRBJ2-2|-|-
CSAAQVRATGELFF
TGCAGTGCCGCCCAGGTGCGGGCCACCGGGGAGCTGTTTTTT
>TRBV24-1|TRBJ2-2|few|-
CATGDHRAGELFF
TGTGCCACCGGCGATCATCGGGCCGGGGAGCTGTTTTTT
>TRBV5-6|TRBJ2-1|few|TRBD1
CASSLQGAHNEQFF
TGTGCCAGCAGTCTCCAGGGGGCGCACAATGAGCAGTTCTTC
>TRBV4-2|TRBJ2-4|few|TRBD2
CASSHRDREGGLAGTLAKNIQYF
TGTGCCAGCAGCCATCGGGACCGGGAAGGTGGCCTAGCGGGGACGCTAGCCAAAAACATTCAGTACTTC
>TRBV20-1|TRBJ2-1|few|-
CSASRTGAYNEQFF
TGCAGTGCTAGTAGGACTGGGGCATACAATGAGCAGTTCTTC
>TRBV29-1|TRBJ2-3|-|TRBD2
CSVGLAGPTQYF
TGCAGCGTTGGACTAGCGGGGCCTACGCAGTATTTT
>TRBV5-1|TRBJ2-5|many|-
CASRGQETQYF
TGCGCCAGCAGGGGCCAAGAGACCCAGTACTTC
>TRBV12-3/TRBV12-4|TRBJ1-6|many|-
CASSQTGLGPLHF
TGTGCCAGCAGTCAAACAGGTCTTGGACCCCTCCACTTT
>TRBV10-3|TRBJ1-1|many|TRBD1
CAISPGTGIEAFF
TGTGCCATCAGTCCAGGGACAGGGATTGAAGCTTTCTTT
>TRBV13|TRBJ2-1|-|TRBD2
CASSSRISGGNNEQFF
TGTGCCAGCAGCTCCCGAATTAGCGGGGGCAACAATGAGCAGTTCTTC
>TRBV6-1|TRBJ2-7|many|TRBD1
CASTRTGGSYEQYF
TGTGCCAGCACCCGGACAGGGGGCTCCTACGAGCAGTACTTC